This TCR beta chain was found in a study of T-cell memory formation after mild COVID-19. Study-wide results and caveats: The study found balanced CD4/CD8 in clones contracting day 15 to 85 and a CD4+ lean in later expanders.

After removal of 4 bases from V and 4 bases from J, the junction contained 3 bases not matched to a gene. CDR3 length equals 14 residues. This clonotype showed up just a few times. What it recognizes is unknown. After 5'RACE with constant-segment primers, TCR alpha and TCR beta cDNA libraries carrying sample barcodes and UMIs were obtained. One entry per CDR3 protein results from TCRdb running MiXCR on the 5' RACE reads. Among under 300,000 distinct CDR3 sequences, roughly 8.2% were seen once, and the ten largest hold 22%. Sequenced: PBMCs or a T cell subset sorted from them (not recorded which). The source of this sequence is a man between 18 and 35 years old who had mild COVID-19 (a few samples of this study predate the infection). Cell type and time point are not known. The rearrangement links TRBV12-3 or TRBV12-4 to TRBJ2-3, with 9 bases fitting TRBD2. The CDR3 sequence is CASSWGGGADTQYF. The DNA for the CDR3 is TGTGCCAGCAGTTGGGGCGGGGGGGCAGATACGCAGTATTTT.